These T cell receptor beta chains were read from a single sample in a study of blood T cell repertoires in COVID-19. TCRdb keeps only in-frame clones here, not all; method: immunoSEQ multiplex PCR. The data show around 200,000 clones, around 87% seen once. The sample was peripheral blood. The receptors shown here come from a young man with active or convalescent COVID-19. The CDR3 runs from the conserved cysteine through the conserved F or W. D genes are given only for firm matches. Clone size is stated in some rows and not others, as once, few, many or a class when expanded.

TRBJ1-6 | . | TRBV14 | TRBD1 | TGTGCCAGCAGCCTGAACGGACAGGAAATCTATAATTCACCCCTCCACTTT | CASSLNGQEIYNSPLHF
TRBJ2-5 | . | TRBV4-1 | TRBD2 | TGCGCCAGCAGCCAACGACTAGCGGGAGGGGAGACCCAGTACTTC | CASSQRLAGGETQYF
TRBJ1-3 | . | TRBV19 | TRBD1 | TGTGCCAGTAGTATTGGGGACAGCTTCTCTGGAAACACCATATATTTT | CASSIGDSFSGNTIYF
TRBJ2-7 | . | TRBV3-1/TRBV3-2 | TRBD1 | TGTGCCAGCAGTCGACAGGGCTACGAGCAGTACTTC | CASSRQGYEQYF
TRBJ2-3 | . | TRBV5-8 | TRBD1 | TGTGCCAGCAGGACAGGGGGAACAGATACGCAGTATTTT | CASRTGGTDTQYF
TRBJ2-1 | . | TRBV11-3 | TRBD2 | TGTGCCACTACCCTAGCGGGCGTGTACAATGAGCAGTTCTTC | CATTLAGVYNEQFF
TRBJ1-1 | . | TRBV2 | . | TGTGCCAGCAGATTGCGTGGAGCCATGAACACTGAAGCTTTCTTT | CASRLRGAMNTEAFF
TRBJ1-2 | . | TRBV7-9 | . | TGTGCCAGCAGCTTAGAGACAAACAACTATGGCTACACCTTC | CASSLETNNYGYTF
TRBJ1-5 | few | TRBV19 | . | TGTGCCAGTAGTATGGTAGACAGAGACAATCAGCCCCAGCATTTT | CASSMVDRDNQPQHF
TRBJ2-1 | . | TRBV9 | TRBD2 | TGTGCCAGCAGCACCACAGGACTAGCGGGTGGCAGTTACAATGAGCAGTTCTTC | CASSTTGLAGGSYNEQFF
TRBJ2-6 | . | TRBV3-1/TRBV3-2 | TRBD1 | TGTGCCAGCAGCCAAATAACTGGGACAGTCGGCGTCCTGACTTTC | CASSQITGTVGVLTF
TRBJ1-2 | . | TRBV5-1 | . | TGCGCCAGCAGCTTGTCGGAGGTTCAAGGAGGCTACACCTTC | CASSLSEVQGGYTF
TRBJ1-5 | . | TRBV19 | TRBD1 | TGTGCCAGTACGAGGGACAGCCGGTTATATGGCAATCAGCCCCAGCATTTT | CASTRDSRLYGNQPQHF
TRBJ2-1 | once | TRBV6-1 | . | TGTGCCAGCAGTGACGAACTGAGCTCCTACAATGAGCAGTTCTTC | CASSDELSSYNEQFF
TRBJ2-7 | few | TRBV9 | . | TGTGCCAGCAGCTCCGGCGGCAACGAGCAGTACTTC | CASSSGGNEQYF
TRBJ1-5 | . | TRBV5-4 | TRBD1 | TGTGCCAGCAGCTTAGACAGGGGACGGAATCAGCCCCAGCATTTT | CASSLDRGRNQPQHF
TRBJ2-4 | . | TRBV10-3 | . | TGTGCCATCAGCGGGACTTCAGGAGGGAACATTCAGTACTTC | CAISGTSGGNIQYF
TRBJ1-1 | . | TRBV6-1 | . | TGTGCCAGCAGTGATGCAGGGGAAGCTTTCTTT | CASSDAGEAFF
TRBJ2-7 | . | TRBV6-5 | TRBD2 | TGTGCCAGCGGTAGCGGGAGCTCCTACGAGCAGTACTTC | CASGSGSSYEQYF
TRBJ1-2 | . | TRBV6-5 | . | TGTGCCAGCGTACTAGGGATTAACTATGGCTACACCTTC | CASVLGINYGYTF
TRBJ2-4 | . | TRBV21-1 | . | TGTGCCAGCAGGAACAACACAGGGGCCAAAAACATTCAGTACTTC | CASRNNTGAKNIQYF
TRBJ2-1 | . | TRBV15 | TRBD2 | TGTGCCACCAGCAGAGATCCGGCGGGGGCCTACAATGAGCAGTTCTTC | CATSRDPAGAYNEQFF
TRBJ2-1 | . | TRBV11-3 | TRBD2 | TGTGCCAGCAGCCGCCCGTTCGATAGCGGGGTAAAAGAGCAGTTCTTC | CASSRPFDSGVKEQFF
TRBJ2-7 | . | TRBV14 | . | TGTGCCAGCAGCCAAGAACTAGCTTGGGAGCAGTACTTC | CASSQELAWEQYF
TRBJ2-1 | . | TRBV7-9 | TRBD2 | TGTGCCAGCAGCTTAGAGATTACGGGTAGCGGGAGCGGCGAGCAGTTCTTC | CASSLEITGSGSGEQFF
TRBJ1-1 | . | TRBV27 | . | TGTGCCAGCAGTCCAACGACGGGTCAAAACACTGAAGCTTTCTTT | CASSPTTGQNTEAFF
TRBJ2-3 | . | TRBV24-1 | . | TGTGCCACCAGTGGCCGGGGGGCGCGAGGAGATACGCAGTATTTT | CATSGRGARGDTQYF
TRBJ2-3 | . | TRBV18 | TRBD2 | TGTGCCAGCTCACCTAACAGACTAGCGGGGGGGACAGATACGCAGTATTTT | CASSPNRLAGGTDTQYF
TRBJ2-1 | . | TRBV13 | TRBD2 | TGTGCCAGCAGCTCGCTGTCTAGCGGGGGCCCAAACTCTTACAATGAGCAGTTCTTC | CASSSLSSGGPNSYNEQFF
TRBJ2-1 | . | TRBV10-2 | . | TGCGCCAGCGGGGACTCCCTGGAGCAGTTCTTC | CASGDSLEQFF
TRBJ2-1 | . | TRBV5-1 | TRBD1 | TGCGCCAGCAGCTTGGCCTACTCCGGGACAGGGGTTTATGAGCAGTTCTTC | CASSLAYSGTGVYEQFF